This TCR beta chain was obtained from a study of T cells in localized non-small cell lung cancer. V was trimmed by 4 bases and J by 5 bases, leaving 21 bases between them. Germline V gene data show CDR1 as SGHRS and CDR2 as YFSETQ. The CDR3 length is 16 residues. Broader study findings: Higher adjacent-lung clonality was associated with shorter survival. Investigators sequenced only a single tumor region, leaving heterogeneity possible. Uninvolved adjacent lung showed higher T cell clonality than tumor. Adjacent lung had a median approximately 57 of the 100 largest tumor clones.

Points on this clone: Its target is unknown.

The data were produced by immunoSEQ multiplex PCR, yet TCRdb's version contains in-frame clones alone and is incomplete. The table includes roughly 28,000 clones, roughly 89% detected once. The material was peripheral blood, obtained before any cancer treatment. The rearrangement links TRBV5-1 to TRBJ2-5; no clear D. This sequence originates from a male donor at least 60 years old with stage I lung adenocarcinoma. The CDR3 sequence: CASSTRPGAPLETQYF. Written as DNA, the CDR3 is TGCGCCAGCAGCACCCGGCCCGGTGCCCCCTTGGAGACCCAGTACTTC.